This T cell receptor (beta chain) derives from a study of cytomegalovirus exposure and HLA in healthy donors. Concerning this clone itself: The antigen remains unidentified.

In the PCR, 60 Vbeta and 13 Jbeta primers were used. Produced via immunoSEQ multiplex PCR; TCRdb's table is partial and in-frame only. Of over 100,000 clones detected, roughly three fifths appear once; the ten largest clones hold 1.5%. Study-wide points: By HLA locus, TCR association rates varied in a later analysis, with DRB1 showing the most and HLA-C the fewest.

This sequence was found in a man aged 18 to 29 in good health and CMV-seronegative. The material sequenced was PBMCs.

The CDR3 spells CAISVASGGPWEQYF. The CDR3 nucleotides are TGTGCCATCAGTGTGGCTAGCGGGGGCCCATGGGAGCAGTACTTC. The chain combines TRBV10-3 with TRBJ2-7, with 10 nucleotides matching TRBD2. The CDR3 spans 15 residues. Germline assignment: CDR1 ENHRY and CDR2 SYGVKD. V trimming: 4 bases; J trimming: 7 bases; junction bases outside the gene matches: 10.